This TCR beta chain was identified during a study of Graves' ophthalmopathy and Graves' hyperthyroidism. Study-wide background: Peripheral blood sampling occurred at initial diagnosis, before any treatment. Study conclusions and caveats: Researchers report that a 13-signature model separated ophthalmopathy from stable hyperthyroidism, posting 87.88% sensitivity and 75% to 84% specificity.

Notes on this clonotype: Antigen specificity is unknown.

Excluded: other autoimmune disease, uncontrolled infection, pregnancy or lactation. Clinicians diagnosed using symptoms, serum thyroxine, TRAb, thyroid ultrasound and orbital computed tomography. From RNA, the CDR3 regions of TCR beta chains were amplified and sequenced. Amplification began with first-round RT-PCR using HTBI primers, then second-round multiplex PCR was performed. Using its own MiXCR run on the multiplex PCR reads, TCRdb lists one record per CDR3 protein. Here the sample spans about 700,000 distinct CDR3 sequences, 40% being singletons. Material for sequencing was peripheral blood. The origin of this receptor is an adult man with Graves' ophthalmopathy.

The CDR3 sequence: CASSQGDRDQETQHF. CDR3 nucleotides: TGTGCCAGCAGCCAAGGGGACAGGGACCAAGAGACCCAGCATTTT. This rearrangement joins TRBV4-2 to TRBJ1-5; 9 bases match TRBD1. V lost 1 base to trimming and J lost 11 bases; unmatched junction nucleotides: 9. CDR1 and CDR2 from the germline V gene are LGHNA and YNFKEQ. This CDR3 is built from 15 residues.